This T cell receptor (beta chain) was documented in a study of CD8+ T cells in alopecia areata. On the study more broadly: Treated patients were given 5 to 10 mg oral tofacitinib twice daily.

RNA was isolated and reverse transcribed to cDNA, the sequencing template. Sequencing was performed with immunoSEQ multiplex PCR; in TCRdb, only in-frame clones are kept and a portion is missing. The sample carries approximately 150,000 clones, roughly 50% recorded once. The V end lost 3 bases, the J end lost 6 bases, and 12 bases lay between the germline ends. Germline V gene lookup returns CDR1 SGHRS and CDR2 YFSETQ. There are 14 residues in the CDR3. Regarding the study as a whole: For lesional scalp, especially alopecia totalis/universalis, clonality was higher than in normal scalp.

On this clone: Its antigen remains unidentified.

Specified treatment: oral pan-JAK inhibitor, 5-10 mg twice daily. Both CD4+ and CD8+ T cells were separated by sorting PBMCs. The input for sequencing was CD4+ T cells sorted from blood, taken at approximately week 60, from a patient treated with tofacitinib. This clonotype was sampled from a human donor with alopecia areata. This rearrangement joins TRBV5-1 to TRBJ2-2; possible D gene TRBD1, 5 bases. This CDR3 is CASSSQGRAGELFF. In DNA, the CDR3 is TGCGCCAGCAGCTCCCAGGGAAGGGCCGGGGAGCTGTTTTTT.